The 2 T cell receptor beta chains below come from one sample, sequenced in a study of cytomegalovirus exposure and HLA in healthy donors. In the PCR, 60 Vbeta and 13 Jbeta primers were used. Clones were sequenced by immunoSEQ multiplex PCR, and TCRdb holds only the in-frame ones, with some missing. The repertoire consists of under 100,000 clones, with 60% to 80% occurring once and the leading ten covering about 14%. The sequenced material came from PBMCs. The receptor set was obtained from a woman aged 50 to 60 in good health and CMV-seropositive.

This clone was counted between two and nine times. The chain uses TRBV11-1 and TRBJ2-1; a weak D match, TRBD2 (5 bases). This CDR3 region has 15 residues. V lost 3 bases, J lost 5 bases, and 14 bases lay in between. The V gene's germline CDR1 is SGHAT and CDR2 FQDESV (reference sequence). CDR3 amino acids: CASSFREKVHNEQFF. The CDR3 DNA reads as TGTGCCAGCAGCTTCCGGGAAAAGGTTCACAATGAGCAGTTCTTC.

The chain uses TRBV5-1 and TRBJ2-2; a possible D gene is TRBD1 (6 bases). Germline V gives CDR1 SGHRS, CDR2 YFSETQ. The CDR3 has 15 amino acids. Trimming took off 3 bases at V and 6 bases at J, with 15 bases between the two ends. The CDR3 protein is CASSSTHRDPGELFF. The DNA for the CDR3 is TGCGCCAGCAGCTCCACGCACAGGGACCCCGGGGAGCTGTTTTTT.